This record looks at one T cell receptor (beta chain) sequence and its context. The sample comes from a study of blood T cell repertoires in COVID-19. Using immunoSEQ multiplex PCR, the repertoire was profiled, and TCRdb retains in-frame clones only, with some absent. The sample holds about 300,000 clones, about 81% seen once. J lost 5 bases, V lost 3 bases, and 5 bases had no gene match. CDR1 and CDR2 (germline): GTSNPN, SVGIG (reference sequence). This CDR3 is built from 13 residues. The origin of this receptor is a human donor with COVID-19, enrolled during active disease. The donor label of this sample is uncertain. The gene calls are TRBV30 and TRBJ2-7, with TRBD1 matching 9 bases. Source material: peripheral blood. CDR3 region: CAWRRDREDEQYF. The CDR3 DNA follows: TGTGCCTGGAGGAGGGACAGGGAGGACGAGCAGTACTTC.